One sample yielded the 27 T cell receptor beta chains listed below, sequenced in a study of blood T cell repertoires in COVID-19. Produced via immunoSEQ multiplex PCR; TCRdb's table is partial and in-frame only. The table has about 48,000 clones, roughly 84% seen once. Material: peripheral blood. The receptors here all came from a man in his 70s with acute or convalescent COVID-19.

This chain links TRBV6-5 with TRBJ2-7, with 7 bases matching TRBD2. Germline assignment: CDR1 MNHEY and CDR2 SVGAGI. Trimming cost V 2 bases and J 4 bases; bases outside gene matches: 8. This CDR3 region has 15 residues. The CDR3 loop reads CASSYGAGEGYEQYF. In DNA form, the CDR3 reads TGTGCCAGCAGTTACGGGGCGGGAGAAGGATACGAGCAGTACTTC.

This clone has only a few counts. V is TRBV19 and J is TRBJ1-4, with D uncertain. Germline V gene lookup returns CDR1 LNHDA and CDR2 SQIVND (reference sequence). Trimming took 3 bases from V and 4 from J, leaving 21 bases between them. The CDR3 runs 18 residues. CDR3: CASSMGLGGYSLNEKLFF. CDR3 in DNA: TGTGCCAGTAGTATGGGGTTGGGAGGATACAGCCTTAATGAAAAACTGTTTTTT.

This clone occurred a few times. This sequence joins TRBV28 and TRBJ1-5, with TRBD1 matching over 12 bases. J was trimmed by 1 base and V by 4 bases; bases with no gene match: 5. Germline V gene lookup returns CDR1 MDHEN and CDR2 SYDVKM. The CDR3 has 17 amino acids. The CDR3, as DNA: TGTGCCAGCAGTTACCCGGGACAGGGGGCGAGCAATCAGCCCCAGCATTTT. Residues: CASSYPGQGASNQPQHF. The variable domain in full, completed from reference TRBV28 and TRBJ1-5, reads DVKVTQSSRYLVKRTGEKVFLECVQDMDHENMFWYRQDPGLGLRLIYFSYDVKMKEKGDIPEGYSVSREKKERFSLILESASTNQTSMYLCASSYPGQGASNQPQHFGDGTRLSIL.

This clone came up a few times. This chain joins TRBV9 and TRBJ2-6; no definite D call. The V end lost 4 bases, the J end lost 0 bases, and 5 bases lay between the germline ends. There are 14 residues in the CDR3. Germline V gives CDR1 SGDLS, CDR2 YYNGEE. The CDR3 bases are TGTGCCAGCAGCAGAGTCTCTGGGGCCAACGTCCTGACTTTC. This sequence encodes CASSRVSGANVLTF.

The chain links TRBV3-1 (or the pseudogene TRBV3-2) to TRBJ2-3, with TRBD2 as a possible D gene (7 bases). V was shortened by 7 bases and J by 11 bases, with 16 bases between the two germline ends. The CDR3 is 12 residues long. Germline CDR1 is LGHDT and CDR2 is YNNKEL (reference sequence). CDR3 sequence reads: CASTSSGGGQYF. The CDR3 coding sequence is TGTGCCAGCACCTCTAGCGGAGGGGGGCAGTATTTT.

V is TRBV6-2 or TRBV6-3 and J is TRBJ1-5; D perhaps matches TRBD1 (5 bases). V lost 6 bases and J lost 4, with 13 bases in between. The CDR3 is made up of 14 amino acids. Germline values: CDR1 MNHEY, CDR2 SVGEGT. This CDR3 reads CASSNGGENQPQHF. CDR3 DNA sequence: TGTGCCAGCAGCAACGGGGGGGAAAATCAGCCCCAGCATTTT.

DNA for the CDR3: TGTGCCAGCAGAATCGCGATCGGAAACATTCAGTACTTC. Translating it yields CASRIAIGNIQYF. The rearrangement links TRBV6-5 to TRBJ2-4, with unresolved D. Trimming shortened V by 6 bases and J by 6 bases, and 12 bases separated the two germline ends. CDR3 length: 13 amino acids. The germline gives CDR1 MNHEY, CDR2 SVGAGI.

The chain couples TRBV18 to TRBJ2-1, with D perhaps matching TRBD2 (5 bases). Trimming pared 2 bases from V and 6 bases from J, leaving 5 bases between. From germline, CDR1 is KGHSH and CDR2 LQKENI. The CDR3 runs to 12 residues. For the CDR3, the DNA is TGTGCCAGCTCACCAGGGAGCAATGAGCAGTTCTTC. Its protein product is CASSPGSNEQFF.

This chain uses TRBV7-2 with TRBJ1-5; D call uncertain. The germline V and J ends were trimmed by 5 bases and 0 bases, with 8 bases remaining between them. The CDR3 consists of 14 residues. Germline values: CDR1 SGHTA, CDR2 FQGNSA. CDR3 protein: CASSPENSNQPQHF. The CDR3 DNA follows: TGTGCCAGCAGCCCCGAGAATAGCAATCAGCCCCAGCATTTT.

This sequence joins TRBV4-2 and TRBJ1-4, with a tentative D call TRBD1 (5 bases). V was pared by 0 bases and J by 4 bases, with 15 bases between. Looked up from germline, CDR1 is LGHNA and CDR2 is YNFKEQ. The CDR3 length is 17 residues. The CDR3 nucleotides are TGTGCCAGCAGCCAAGATCTCTTGGGGCATAATAATGAAAAACTGTTTTTT. Amino acids: CASSQDLLGHNNEKLFF.

The sample holds one count of this clone. The chain has TRBV11-2 and TRBJ1-5, with D unresolved. Germline CDR1 reads SGHAT; CDR2 reads FQNNGV. The CDR3 spans 12 residues. V dropped 1 base and J dropped 6 bases, with 4 bases sitting between them. CDR3 coding DNA: TGTGCCAGCAGCTTAGCTAGTCAGCCCCAGCATTTT. Translation: CASSLASQPQHF. The full variable domain, in which reference TRBV11-2 and TRBJ1-5 provide the parts outside the CDR3, is EAGVAQSPRYKIIEKRQSVAFWCNPISGHATLYWYQQILGQGPKLLIQFQNNGVVDDSQLPKDRFSAERLKGVDSTLKIQPAKLEDSAVYLCASSLASQPQHFGDGTRLSIL.

The genes are TRBV19 and TRBJ1-5, with D hard to call. V dropped 8 bases and J dropped 5 bases, with 19 bases sitting between them. This CDR3 is built from 15 residues. CDR1 is LNHDA and CDR2 is SQIVND in the germline V gene (reference sequence). Written as DNA, the CDR3 is TGTGCCAGTGGGGAGCCTAGTATGGGATATCAGCCCCAGCATTTT. Its protein product is CASGEPSMGYQPQHF.

This clone was detected only once. This chain joins TRBV6-5 and TRBJ1-3; D is unresolved. V was shortened by 9 bases and J by 3 bases, with 18 bases between the two germline ends. The CDR3 has 15 residues. The germline gives CDR1 MNHEY, CDR2 SVGAGI. This CDR3 is CASRRIARGGNTIYF. As DNA, the CDR3 is TGTGCCAGTCGAAGGATCGCCAGAGGTGGAAACACCATATATTTT.

The CDR3 sequence is CASSPDSVDQPQHF. The DNA of the CDR3 is TGTGCCAGCAGTCCAGACAGTGTGGATCAGCCCCAGCATTTT. The chain has TRBV7-9 and TRBJ1-5; perhaps TRBD1 as D (5 bases). Germline lookup yields CDR1 SEHNR and CDR2 FQNEAQ (reference sequence). The CDR3 is 14 amino acids. Trimming shortened V by 6 bases and J by 5 bases, and 14 bases separated the two germline ends.

V is TRBV28 and J is TRBJ2-1, with 10 positions matching TRBD2. Unmatched junction bases numbered 19, after V lost 7 bases and J lost 10 bases. This CDR3 spans 17 amino acids. Germline V gene data show CDR1 as MDHEN and CDR2 as SYDVKM. CDR3 sequence: CASTGQRLSGRAEEQFF. The DNA for the CDR3 is TGTGCCAGCACAGGCCAGCGGTTGAGCGGGAGGGCCGAAGAGCAGTTCTTC.

V gene TRBV10-1 combines with J gene TRBJ2-1, with D perhaps TRBD2 (7 bases). The germline V and J ends were trimmed by 4 bases and 4 bases, with 20 bases remaining between them. The germline gives CDR1 WNHNN, CDR2 SYGVQD (reference sequence). The CDR3 totals 17 residues. The CDR3 is CASSGRGGRDGYNEQFF. The CDR3 bases are TGCGCCAGCAGTGGAAGGGGGGGGAGGGATGGATACAATGAGCAGTTCTTC.

J is TRBJ1-5 and V is TRBV30; D is uncertain. Germline lookup yields CDR1 GTSNPN and CDR2 SVGIG (reference sequence). Deletions cut 2 bases from V and 4 bases from J, with 12 bases between. This CDR3 contains 14 residues. CDR3 in DNA: TGTGCCTGGAGTCGTAGCGGAGGGAATCAGCCCCAGCATTTT. Amino acids: CAWSRSGGNQPQHF. Variable domain in full (rest from reference TRBV30 and TRBJ1-5): SQTIHQWPATLVQPVGSPLSLECTVEGTSNPNLYWYRQAAGRGLQLLFYSVGIGQISSEVPQNLSASRPQDRQFILSSKKLLLSDSGFYLCAWSRSGGNQPQHFGDGTRLSIL.

The genes are TRBV28 and TRBJ1-5; D uncertain. There are 14 residues in the CDR3. V lost 4 bases, J lost 0 bases, and 7 bases lay in between. Germline-derived CDR1 and CDR2 are MDHEN and SYDVKM. CDR3 amino acids: CASSSPGSNQPQHF. DNA for the CDR3: TGTGCCAGCAGTTCCCCGGGTAGCAATCAGCCCCAGCATTTT.

The rearrangement links TRBV6-5 to TRBJ1-2; D is perhaps TRBD1 (5 bases). Trimming pared 6 bases from V and 6 bases from J, leaving 20 bases between. Germline CDR1 reads MNHEY; CDR2 reads SVGAGI. The CDR3 extends over 15 amino acids. In nucleotides, the CDR3 is TGTGCCAGCAGCGTTCAGTTCAATAGGGGAAATGGCTACACCTTC. Its protein is CASSVQFNRGNGYTF.

This clone was observed a few times. CDR3 sequence reads: CASSLEGGGYEQYF. CDR3 bases: TGTGCCAGCAGCTTAGAGGGAGGAGGGTACGAGCAGTACTTC. V is TRBV7-9 and J is TRBJ2-7; D might be TRBD2 (6 bases). Trimming pared 1 base from V and 4 bases from J, leaving 11 bases between. Germline CDR1 is SEHNR and CDR2 is FQNEAQ (reference sequence). The CDR3 covers 14 residues.

This chain uses TRBV6-5 with TRBJ2-2, with 8 positions matching TRBD1. Trimming removed 6 bases from V and 7 bases from J; junction bases left unmatched: 7. This CDR3 comprises 14 residues. Germline V gene lookup returns CDR1 MNHEY and CDR2 SVGAGI. CDR3 residues: CASSTDRANGELFF. Written as DNA, the CDR3 is TGTGCCAGCAGCACGGACAGGGCGAACGGGGAGCTGTTTTTT.

V gene TRBV5-1 combines with J gene TRBJ2-3, with a possible D match to TRBD1 (5 bases). The CDR3 length is 14 residues. Germline V lookup: CDR1 SGHRS, CDR2 YFSETQ. Trimming removed 3 bases at V and 6 bases at J, with 14 bases between. Here the CDR3 DNA reads TGCGCCAGCAGCTCCCCACGTTCAGGGGATACGCAGTATTTT. Protein product: CASSSPRSGDTQYF.

This clone was seen only once. The rearrangement uses TRBV19 and TRBJ2-3, with 7 bases identical to TRBD1. CDR1 and CDR2 (germline): LNHDA, SQIVND (reference sequence). CDR3 length: 14 amino acids. V trimming: 5 bases; J trimming: 4 bases; junction bases outside the gene matches: 6. In DNA form, the CDR3 reads TGTGCCAGTAGTTTATTGACAGGGTCAGATACGCAGTATTTT. Translation: CASSLLTGSDTQYF.

This clone was seen a few times. The rearrangement links TRBV6-2 or TRBV6-3 to TRBJ2-2; 7 nucleotides align to TRBD1. The CDR3 consists of 16 residues. CDR1 is MNHEY, CDR2 SVGEGT, per germline. The V gene end was trimmed by 0 bases and the J gene end by 2 bases; junction bases not matched to a gene: 3. The CDR3 protein is CASSYSGTENTGELFF. CDR3 DNA: TGTGCCAGCAGTTACTCTGGGACAGAAAACACCGGGGAGCTGTTTTTT.

V gene TRBV11-1 combines with J gene TRBJ2-7; 10 bases match TRBD2. J lost 7 bases, V lost 5 bases, and 14 bases had no gene match. Germline CDR1 reads SGHAT; CDR2 reads FQDESV (reference sequence). The CDR3 runs 16 residues. CDR3 nucleotides: TGTGCCAGCAGCGTAACAAGGCTAGCGGGAGCTAATGAGCAGTACTTC. Amino acid sequence: CASSVTRLAGANEQYF.

The chain uses TRBV7-8 and TRBJ2-3; 11 bases match TRBD2. This CDR3 contains 16 residues. CDR1 and CDR2 (germline): SGHVS, FQNEAQ. J lost 5 bases, V lost 2 bases, and 6 bases had no gene match. CDR3 protein: CASSLSRLAGRDTQYF. In nucleotides, the CDR3 is TGTGCCAGCAGCTTATCTAGACTAGCGGGGAGAGATACGCAGTATTTT.

The J gene is TRBJ2-7, the V gene TRBV7-6; perhaps TRBD1 as D (6 bases). In germline, CDR1 is SGHVS, CDR2 FNYEAQ. The CDR3 is 15 residues long. With 2 bases removed from V and 7 bases from J, the gap between germline ends came to 18 bases. Here the CDR3 reads CASSLSPGDRMEQYF. The CDR3 region has the DNA TGTGCCAGCAGCTTATCCCCAGGGGATAGGATGGAGCAGTACTTC. Combining the CDR3 with reference TRBV7-6 and TRBJ2-7 gives the whole variable domain GAGVSQSPRYKVTKRGQDVALRCDPISGHVSLYWYRQALGQGPEFLTYFNYEAQQDKSGLPNDRFSAERPEGSISTLTIQRTEQRDSAMYRCASSLSPGDRMEQYFGPGTRLTVT.